This TCR beta chain comes out of a study of blood T cell repertoires in COVID-19. The V gene's germline CDR1 is KGHSH and CDR2 LQKENI. This CDR3 contains 14 residues. The V end lost 4 bases, the J end lost 6 bases, and 15 bases lay between the germline ends. Clones were read by immunoSEQ multiplex PCR, and TCRdb kept only the in-frame ones, dropping some. The table records around 200,000 clones, under 90% of them present only once. This clonotype was sampled from a middle-aged man with acute or convalescent COVID-19. The genes are TRBV18 and TRBJ1-1, with D perhaps matching TRBD1 (6 bases). Sequencing used peripheral blood. The CDR3 is CASSLQGITSEAFF. The CDR3 DNA follows: TGTGCCAGCTCACTACAGGGTATTACCTCTGAAGCTTTCTTT.